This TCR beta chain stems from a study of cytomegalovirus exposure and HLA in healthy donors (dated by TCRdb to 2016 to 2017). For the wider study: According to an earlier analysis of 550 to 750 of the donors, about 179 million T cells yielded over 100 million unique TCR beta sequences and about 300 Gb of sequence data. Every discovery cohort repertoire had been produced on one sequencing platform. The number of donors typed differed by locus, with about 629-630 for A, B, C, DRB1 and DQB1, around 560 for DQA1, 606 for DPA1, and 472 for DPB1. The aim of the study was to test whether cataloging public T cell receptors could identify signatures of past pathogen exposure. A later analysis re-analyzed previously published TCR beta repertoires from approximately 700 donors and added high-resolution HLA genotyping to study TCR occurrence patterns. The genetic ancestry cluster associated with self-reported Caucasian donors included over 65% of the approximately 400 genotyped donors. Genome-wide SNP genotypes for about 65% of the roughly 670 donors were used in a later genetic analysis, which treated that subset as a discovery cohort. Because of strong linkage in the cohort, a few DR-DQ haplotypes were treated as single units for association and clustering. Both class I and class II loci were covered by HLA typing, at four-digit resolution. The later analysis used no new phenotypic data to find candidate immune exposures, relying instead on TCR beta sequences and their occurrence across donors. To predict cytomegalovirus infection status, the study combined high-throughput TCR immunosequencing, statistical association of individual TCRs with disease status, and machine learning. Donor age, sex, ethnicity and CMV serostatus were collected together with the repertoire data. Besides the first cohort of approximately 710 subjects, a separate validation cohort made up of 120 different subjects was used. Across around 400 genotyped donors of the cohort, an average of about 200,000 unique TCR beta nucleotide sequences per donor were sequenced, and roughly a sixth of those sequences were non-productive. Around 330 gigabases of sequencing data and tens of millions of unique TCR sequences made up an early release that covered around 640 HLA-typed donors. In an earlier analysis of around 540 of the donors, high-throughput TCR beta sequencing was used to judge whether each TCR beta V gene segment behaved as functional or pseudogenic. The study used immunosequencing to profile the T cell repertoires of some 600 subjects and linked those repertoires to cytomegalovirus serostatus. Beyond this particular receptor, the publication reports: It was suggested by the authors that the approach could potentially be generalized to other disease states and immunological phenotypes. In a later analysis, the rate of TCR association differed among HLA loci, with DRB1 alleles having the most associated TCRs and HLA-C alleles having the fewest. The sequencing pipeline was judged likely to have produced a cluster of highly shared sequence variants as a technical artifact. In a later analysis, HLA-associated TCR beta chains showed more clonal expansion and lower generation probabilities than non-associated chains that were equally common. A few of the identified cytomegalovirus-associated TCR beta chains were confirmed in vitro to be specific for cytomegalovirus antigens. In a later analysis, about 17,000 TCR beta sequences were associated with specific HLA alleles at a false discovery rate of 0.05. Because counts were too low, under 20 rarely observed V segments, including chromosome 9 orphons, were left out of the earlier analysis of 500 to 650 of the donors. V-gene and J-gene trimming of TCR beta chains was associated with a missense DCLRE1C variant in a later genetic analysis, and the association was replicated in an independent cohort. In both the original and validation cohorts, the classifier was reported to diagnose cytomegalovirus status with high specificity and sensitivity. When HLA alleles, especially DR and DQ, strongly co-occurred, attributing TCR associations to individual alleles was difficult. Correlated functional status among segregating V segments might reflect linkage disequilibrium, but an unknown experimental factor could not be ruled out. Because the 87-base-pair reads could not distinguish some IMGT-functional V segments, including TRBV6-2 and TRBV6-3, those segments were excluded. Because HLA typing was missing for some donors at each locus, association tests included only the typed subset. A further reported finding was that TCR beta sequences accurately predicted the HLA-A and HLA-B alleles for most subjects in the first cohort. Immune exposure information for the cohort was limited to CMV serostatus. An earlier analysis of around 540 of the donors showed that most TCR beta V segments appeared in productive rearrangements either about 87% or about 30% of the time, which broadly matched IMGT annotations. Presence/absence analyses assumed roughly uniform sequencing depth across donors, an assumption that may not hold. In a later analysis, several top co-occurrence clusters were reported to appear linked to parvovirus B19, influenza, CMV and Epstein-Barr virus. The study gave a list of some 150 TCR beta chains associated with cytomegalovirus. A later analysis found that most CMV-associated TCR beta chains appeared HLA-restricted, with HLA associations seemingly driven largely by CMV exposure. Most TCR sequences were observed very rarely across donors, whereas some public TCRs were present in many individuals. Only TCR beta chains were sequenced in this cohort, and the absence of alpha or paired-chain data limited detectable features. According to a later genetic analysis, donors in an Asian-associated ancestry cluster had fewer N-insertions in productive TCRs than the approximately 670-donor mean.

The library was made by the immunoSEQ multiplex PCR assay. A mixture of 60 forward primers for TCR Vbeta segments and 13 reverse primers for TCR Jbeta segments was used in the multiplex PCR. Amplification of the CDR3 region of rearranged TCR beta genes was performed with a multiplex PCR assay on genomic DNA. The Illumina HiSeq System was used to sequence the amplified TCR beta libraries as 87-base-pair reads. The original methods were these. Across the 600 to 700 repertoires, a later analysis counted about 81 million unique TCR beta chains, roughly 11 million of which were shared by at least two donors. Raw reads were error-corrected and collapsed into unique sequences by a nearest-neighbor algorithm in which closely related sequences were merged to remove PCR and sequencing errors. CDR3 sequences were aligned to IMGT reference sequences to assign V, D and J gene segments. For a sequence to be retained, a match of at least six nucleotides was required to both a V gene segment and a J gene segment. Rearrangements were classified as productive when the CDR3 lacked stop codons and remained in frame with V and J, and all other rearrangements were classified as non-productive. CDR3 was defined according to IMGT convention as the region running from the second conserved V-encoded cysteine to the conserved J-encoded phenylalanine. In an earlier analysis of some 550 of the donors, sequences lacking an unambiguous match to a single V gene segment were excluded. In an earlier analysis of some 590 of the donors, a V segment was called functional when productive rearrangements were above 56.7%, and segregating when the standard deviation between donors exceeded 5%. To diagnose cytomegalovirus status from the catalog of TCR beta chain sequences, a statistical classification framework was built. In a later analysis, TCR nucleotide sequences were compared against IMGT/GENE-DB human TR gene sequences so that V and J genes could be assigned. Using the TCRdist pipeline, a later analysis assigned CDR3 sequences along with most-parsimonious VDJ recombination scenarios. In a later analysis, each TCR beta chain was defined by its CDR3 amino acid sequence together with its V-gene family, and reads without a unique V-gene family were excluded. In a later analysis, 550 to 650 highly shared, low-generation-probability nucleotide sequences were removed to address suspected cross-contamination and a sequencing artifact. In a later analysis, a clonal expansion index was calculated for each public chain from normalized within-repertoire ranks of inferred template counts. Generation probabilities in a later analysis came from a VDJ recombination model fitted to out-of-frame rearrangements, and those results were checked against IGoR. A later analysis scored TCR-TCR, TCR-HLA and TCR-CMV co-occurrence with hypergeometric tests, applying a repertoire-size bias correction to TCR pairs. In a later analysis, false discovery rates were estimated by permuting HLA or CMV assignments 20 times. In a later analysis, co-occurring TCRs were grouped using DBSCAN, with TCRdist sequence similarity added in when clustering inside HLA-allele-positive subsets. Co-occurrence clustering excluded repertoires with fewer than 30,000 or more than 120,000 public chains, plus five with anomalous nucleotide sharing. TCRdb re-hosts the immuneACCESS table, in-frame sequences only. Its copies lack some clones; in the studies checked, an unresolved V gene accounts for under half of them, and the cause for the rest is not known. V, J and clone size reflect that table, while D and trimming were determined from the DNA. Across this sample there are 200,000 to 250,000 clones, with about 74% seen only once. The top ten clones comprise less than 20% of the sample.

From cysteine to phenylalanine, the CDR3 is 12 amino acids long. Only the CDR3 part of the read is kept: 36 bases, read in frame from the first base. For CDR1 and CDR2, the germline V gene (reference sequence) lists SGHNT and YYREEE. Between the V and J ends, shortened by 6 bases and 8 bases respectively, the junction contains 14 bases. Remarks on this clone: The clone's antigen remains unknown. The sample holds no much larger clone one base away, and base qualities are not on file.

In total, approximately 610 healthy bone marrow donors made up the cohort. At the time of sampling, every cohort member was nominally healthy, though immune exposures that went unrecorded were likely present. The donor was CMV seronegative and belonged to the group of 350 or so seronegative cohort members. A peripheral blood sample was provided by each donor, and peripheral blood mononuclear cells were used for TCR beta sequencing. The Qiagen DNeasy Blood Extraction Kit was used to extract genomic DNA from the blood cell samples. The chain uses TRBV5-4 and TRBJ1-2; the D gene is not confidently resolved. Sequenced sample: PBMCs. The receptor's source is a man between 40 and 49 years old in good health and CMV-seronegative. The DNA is TGTGCCAGCACCACCCAACTGGGCGGCTACACCTTC. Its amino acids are CASTTQLGGYTF. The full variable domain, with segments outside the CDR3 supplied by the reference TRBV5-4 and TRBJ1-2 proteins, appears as ETGVTQSPTHLIKTRGQQVTLRCSSQSGHNTVSWYQQALGQGPQFIFQYYREEENGRGNFPPRFSGLQFPNYSSELNVNALELDDSALYLCASTTQLGGYTFGSGTRLTVV.